Below, 24 T cell receptor beta chains from the same sample are listed, as sequenced in a study of blood T cell repertoires in COVID-19 (dated by TCRdb to the early 2020s). The library was prepared using the immunoSEQ multiplex PCR assay. TCRdb took over this immuneACCESS table, retaining in-frame rearrangements with V and J assigned. Such tables are incomplete; in checked studies, under half of the missing clones stem from an unresolved V gene, and the remainder is unexplained. This sample gives around 300,000 clones in total; roughly 90% of them show up just once. 1.9% of the sample is taken by the ten largest. The sequencing sample was made of PBMCs or T cells enriched from blood (not recorded which). These receptors originate from a woman aged 60-70 years who had recovered from COVID-19.

The rearrangement joins TRBV29-1 to TRBJ1-1, with D unclear. The CDR3 spans 12 residues. V shed 4 bases and J shed 0 bases, with 6 bases lying between them. CDR1 and CDR2 from the germline V gene are SQVTM and ANQGSEA. CDR3 sequence: CSVGHLNTEAFF. In nucleotides, the CDR3 is TGCAGCGTTGGGCATTTGAACACTGAAGCTTTCTTT.

CDR3 residues: CASRGDVAGYEQYF. CDR3 nucleotide sequence: TGCGCCAGCCGGGGGGACGTCGCAGGCTACGAGCAGTACTTC. This chain links TRBV5-1 with TRBJ2-7; 7 nucleotides align to TRBD2. V shed 7 bases, J shed 3 bases, and the junction held 10 bases outside the gene matches. This CDR3 is 14 amino acids long. Germline V CDR1 and CDR2: SGHRS, YFSETQ.

This chain connects TRBV5-4 to TRBJ2-7, with a weak D call TRBD1 (6 bases). Germline values: CDR1 SGHNT, CDR2 YYREEE (reference sequence). This CDR3 spans 14 amino acids. With 4 bases removed from V and 5 bases from J, the gap between germline ends came to 16 bases. The CDR3 nucleotides read TGTGCCAGCAGCGCTGGGACACCCGGGAACGAGCAGTACTTC. This codes for CASSAGTPGNEQYF.

This chain uses TRBV9 with TRBJ2-7; TRBD2 agrees at 8 bases. The V segment lost 3 bases and the J segment 3 bases; nucleotides outside the gene matches: 8. The length of the CDR3 is 15 residues. The germline CDR1 and CDR2 sequences are SGDLS and YYNGEE. CDR3 protein: CASSAGGGTGYEQYF. CDR3 DNA sequence: TGTGCCAGCAGCGCGGGGGGGGGAACCGGCTACGAGCAGTACTTC.

This chain uses TRBV11-2 with TRBJ2-3, with 13 bases lining up with TRBD2. With V trimmed by 4 bases and J by 4 bases, 5 bases remained unmatched. Germline CDR1 is SGHAT and CDR2 is FQNNGV. The CDR3 is made up of 16 amino acids. The CDR3 reads CASSSGLAGVADTQYF. As DNA, the CDR3 is TGTGCCAGCAGCTCCGGACTAGCGGGAGTCGCAGATACGCAGTATTTT.

This rearrangement joins TRBV18 to TRBJ1-6; 8 nucleotides agree with TRBD1. J was trimmed by 10 bases and V by 6 bases; bases with no gene match: 17. The V gene's germline CDR1 is KGHSH and CDR2 LQKENI. This CDR3 spans 17 amino acids. The CDR3 DNA reads TGTGCCAGCTCGGGGGGACAGGCAGCCGCGGTGAGCTCACCCCTCCACTTT. Translated: CASSGGQAAAVSSPLHF.

This clone was seen just once. The chain employs TRBV5-1 and TRBJ1-4; no reliable D call. The CDR3 runs to 15 residues. V was clipped by 4 bases and J by 5 bases, with 15 bases between them. CDR1 is SGHRS and CDR2 is YFSETQ in the germline V gene. This CDR3 reads CASSPDRGRNEKLFF. The DNA for the CDR3 is TGCGCCAGCAGCCCCGATCGGGGAAGAAATGAAAAACTGTTTTTT.

As to this clone: One end of the junction is discordant with germline, which a read error may explain. This chain links TRBV9 with TRBJ1-4; a possible D gene is TRBD1 (5 bases). Germline CDR1 and CDR2: SGDLS and YYNGEE. The length of the CDR3 is 14 residues. CDR3 loop: CASSVTGTHEKLFF. The CDR3 region has the DNA TGTGCCAGCAGCGTCACAGGAACTCATGAAAAACTGTTTTTT.

This clone was recorded only once. V gene TRBV5-1 combines with J gene TRBJ1-4; TRBD1 agrees at 8 bases. The CDR3 length is 13 residues. In germline, CDR1 is SGHRS, CDR2 YFSETQ. With V trimmed by 5 bases and J by 10 bases, 7 bases remained unmatched. CDR3 amino acids: CASSSGQGRKLFF. The DNA for the CDR3 is TGCGCCAGCAGTTCCGGACAGGGACGAAAACTGTTTTTT.

The rearrangement uses TRBV12-5 and TRBJ1-6; D is ambiguous. The germline CDR1 and CDR2 sequences are LGHNT and FRNRAP. CDR3 length equals 12 residues. V lost 4 bases and J 7 bases, leaving 5 bases between the germline ends. The CDR3 reads CASGYMNSPLHF. The DNA for the CDR3 is TGTGCTAGTGGTTATATGAATTCACCCCTCCACTTT.

The J gene is TRBJ1-3, the V gene TRBV19; D may be TRBD1 (6 bases). V lost 5 bases and J lost 0, with 23 bases in between. CDR3 size: 19 residues. CDR1 is LNHDA, CDR2 SQIVND, per germline (reference sequence). The CDR3 spells CASSPRGQTLGSSGNTIYF. In DNA, the CDR3 is TGTGCCAGTAGTCCCCGAGGACAGACCTTAGGAAGCTCTGGAAACACCATATATTTT. The variable domain in full, with the rest retrieved from reference TRBV19 and TRBJ1-3, is DGGITQSPKYLFRKEGQNVTLSCEQNLNHDAMYWYRQDPGQGLRLIYYSQIVNDFQKGDIAEGYSVSREKKESFPLTVTSAQKNPTAFYLCASSPRGQTLGSSGNTIYFGEGSWLTVV.

The rearrangement links TRBV10-3 to TRBJ2-7; D uncertain. Trimming left V 2 bases short and J 0 bases short, with 11 bases between. The CDR3 spans 15 residues. The germline gives CDR1 ENHRY, CDR2 SYGVKD. CDR3 residues: CAISESMENSYEQYF. The DNA of the CDR3 is TGTGCCATCAGTGAGAGTATGGAGAACTCCTACGAGCAGTACTTC.

This clone has a single count. The chain is built from TRBV27 and TRBJ1-2; D possibly corresponds to TRBD1 (6 bases). CDR1 and CDR2 from the germline V gene are MNHEY and SMNVEV (reference sequence). Trimming removed 10 bases from V and 5 bases from J, with 17 bases in between. This CDR3 is built from 13 residues. The CDR3 DNA sequence: TGTGCCACCAGCTGGGGGCAGGGATATGGCTACACCTTC. It is translated as CATSWGQGYGYTF.

This clone has just one count. The genes are TRBV9 and TRBJ1-1; D is undetermined. V was clipped by 0 bases and J by 10 bases, with 19 bases between them. The CDR3 is 15 residues long. The germline gives CDR1 SGDLS, CDR2 YYNGEE. CDR3 coding DNA: TGTGCCAGCAGCGTAGGAGTTTCGGAGGGCCGGGTAGCTTTCTTT. This gives the protein CASSVGVSEGRVAFF.

The chain employs TRBV6-5 and TRBJ2-1; a possible D gene is TRBD2 (5 bases). The CDR3 length is 13 residues. CDR1 is MNHEY, CDR2 SVGAGI, per germline. V was pared by 6 bases and J by 8 bases, with 14 bases between. The CDR3 sequence is CASSQRGWDEQFF. CDR3 nucleotide sequence: TGTGCCAGCAGCCAGCGAGGGTGGGATGAGCAGTTCTTC.

V gene TRBV4-2 combines with J gene TRBJ2-2; 10 bases are a match to TRBD2. Germline V gene lookup returns CDR1 LGHNA and CDR2 YNFKEQ. After removal of 4 bases from V and 7 bases from J, the junction contained 15 bases not matched to a gene. The CDR3 spans 18 residues. CDR3 residues: CASSLGPPSGSLGGELFF. Written as DNA, the CDR3 is TGTGCCAGCAGCCTTGGGCCTCCTAGCGGGAGTTTGGGCGGGGAGCTGTTTTTT.

The J gene is TRBJ2-1, the V gene TRBV11-3, with D possibly being TRBD2 (6 bases). Deletions cut 6 bases from V and 0 bases from J, with 15 bases between. The CDR3 loop spans 16 amino acids. Germline loops: CDR1 SGHNT, CDR2 YENEEA. The DNA for the CDR3 is TGTGCCAGCAGGACCCCGGGAGCGGGCTCCTACAATGAGCAGTTCTTC. Translation gives CASRTPGAGSYNEQFF.

In DNA form, the CDR3 reads TGTGCCAGCAGCCCCGACGACAGAGCCCTCCACTTT. Residues: CASSPDDRALHF. The genes are TRBV3-1 (or the pseudogene TRBV3-2) and TRBJ1-6, with a weak D call TRBD1 (5 bases). The CDR3 loop spans 12 amino acids. Trimming pared 4 bases from V and 14 bases from J, leaving 12 bases between. CDR1 LGHDT and CDR2 YNNKEL come from the germline V gene (reference sequence).

The V and J genes are TRBV28 and TRBJ2-3; no reliable D call. The germline CDR1 and CDR2 sequences are MDHEN and SYDVKM. V lost 6 bases and J 3 bases, leaving 7 bases between the germline ends. The CDR3 is 12 amino acids. The CDR3 protein is CASRRGTDTQYF. The CDR3 nucleotides read TGTGCCAGCAGAAGAGGAACAGATACGCAGTATTTT.

The rearrangement links TRBV15 to TRBJ1-1; D is undetermined. The CDR3 is 13 amino acids. V lost 0 bases, J lost 7 bases, and 9 bases lay in between. The germline CDR1 and CDR2 sequences are LNHNV and YYDKDF (reference sequence). CDR3 amino acids: CATSRDRAGEAFF. The CDR3 bases are TGTGCCACCAGCAGAGATCGAGCCGGTGAAGCTTTCTTT.

The chain links TRBV10-1 to TRBJ2-1, with TRBD2 matching over 7 bases. Unmatched junction bases numbered 8, after V lost 6 bases and J lost 9 bases. The germline V gene has CDR1 WNHNN and CDR2 SYGVQD (reference sequence). The CDR3 runs 13 residues. In nucleotides, the CDR3 is TGCGCCAGCAGGCAGCGGGATCGGGGTGAGCAGTTCTTC. Its protein product is CASRQRDRGEQFF.

The chain recombines TRBV7-9 with TRBJ1-1; D gene unclear. Trimming left V 7 bases short and J 0 bases short, with 9 bases between. This CDR3 has 13 residues. Germline V lookup: CDR1 SEHNR, CDR2 FQNEAQ (reference sequence). The CDR3 spells CASKETVNTEAFF. CDR3 nucleotides: TGTGCCAGCAAGGAGACGGTGAACACTGAAGCTTTCTTT.

The genes are TRBV12-3 or TRBV12-4 and TRBJ2-7; D remains ambiguous. Between the trimmed V and J ends, which lost 4 bases and 3 bases, there was a span of 4 bases. The CDR3 is made up of 11 amino acids. The CDR3 protein is CASSSIYEQYF. The CDR3 region has the DNA TGTGCCAGCAGTTCTATCTACGAGCAGTACTTC.

The J gene is TRBJ2-2, the V gene TRBV28, with TRBD1 matching 7 bases. The germline V gene has CDR1 MDHEN and CDR2 SYDVKM. Germline trimming cut 5 bases from V and 1 base from J; bases unmatched to any gene: 4. There are 15 residues in the CDR3. The CDR3 loop is CASSEGQLNTGELFF. CDR3 nucleotides: TGTGCCAGCAGTGAGGGACAGCTGAACACCGGGGAGCTGTTTTTT.